A selection of T cell receptor beta chains follows, all from one sample in a study of blood T cell repertoires in COVID-19. The table came from immunoSEQ multiplex PCR; TCRdb's copy has only in-frame clones and leaves some out. This sample yields about 250,000 clones, of which 70% to 90% are seen a single time; more than 1.5% belongs to the top ten. The specimen was PBMCs or T cells enriched from blood (not recorded which). The receptors come from a man aged 40-49 years who had recovered from COVID-19. Each CDR3 is given with its conserved first and last residue. The D gene is left open where the match is weak. The size field is filled for only some rows; it gives once, few, many or a size class.

v_call	cdr3_length	j_call	d_call	clone_size	cdr3_nt	cdr3_aa
TRBV28	16	TRBJ1-6	.	.	TGTGCCAGCAGTTCACCTGCGGCTTATAGTAATTCACCCCTCCACTTT	CASSSPAAYSNSPLHF
TRBV20-1	14	TRBJ2-5	TRBD2	.	TGCAGTGCTAGTGGACTAGCGGGAGAGGAGACCCAGTACTTC	CSASGLAGEETQYF
TRBV5-8	14	TRBJ2-7	.	.	TGTGCCAGCAGCCCCGGGACTCTATCCTACGAGCAGTACTTC	CASSPGTLSYEQYF
TRBV5-1	15	TRBJ2-3	TRBD2	.	TGCGCCAGCAGTCCGGGACTAGCTTTGACAGATACGCAGTATTTT	CASSPGLALTDTQYF
TRBV10-3	17	TRBJ2-3	TRBD1	.	TGTGCCATCAGTGATTCAGGTCGACAGGGCCTCGCGAATACGCAGTATTTT	CAISDSGRQGLANTQYF
TRBV19	18	TRBJ1-5	.	.	TGTGCCAGTAGTATAGAAGGCGGGACGGTTCACTACGGTCAGCCCCAGCATTTT	CASSIEGGTVHYGQPQHF
TRBV11-2	12	TRBJ1-2	.	few	TGTGCCAGCAGCTTAGCTACAGGAGGCTACACCTTC	CASSLATGGYTF
TRBV30	14	TRBJ1-3	.	.	TGTGCCTGGAGTGTGTCAGACTCTGGAAACACCATATATTTT	CAWSVSDSGNTIYF
TRBV18	14	TRBJ2-1	TRBD1	.	TGTGCCAGCTCACCGACAGGGGACTACAATGAGCAGTTCTTC	CASSPTGDYNEQFF
TRBV18	14	TRBJ2-7	TRBD1	.	TGTGCCAGCTCAGCCGGGACAGGGGCCCTCGAGCAGTACTTC	CASSAGTGALEQYF
TRBV5-8	16	TRBJ2-2	.	.	TGTGCCAGCAGCTTGGGGTTGCGGGCGAACACCGGGGAGCTGTTTTTT	CASSLGLRANTGELFF
TRBV24-1	13	TRBJ2-2	.	.	TGTGCCACCAGTGACGCGGGTGTGTGGGAGCTGTTTTTT	CATSDAGVWELFF
TRBV3-1/TRBV3-2	14	TRBJ2-1	.	once	TGTGCCAGCAGCCAGGAAGACATTAGGGGTGAGCAGTTCTTC	CASSQEDIRGEQFF
TRBV30	13	TRBJ2-2	.	.	TGTGCCTGGAGTCAACAGGGCGCCGGGGAGCTGTTTTTT	CAWSQQGAGELFF
TRBV5-1	15	TRBJ2-2	TRBD1	.	TGCGCCAGCAGCAGCGAGGGGGCGGGCACCGGGGAGCTGTTTTTT	CASSSEGAGTGELFF
TRBV25-1	14	TRBJ2-3	.	.	TGTGCCAGCAGTGAAGGGAGAGCCACAGATACGCAGTATTTT	CASSEGRATDTQYF
TRBV11-3	15	TRBJ2-1	TRBD1	.	TGTGCCAGCAGCTTCTCAGGGGGCTCCTACAATGAGCAGTTCTTC	CASSFSGGSYNEQFF
TRBV2	13	TRBJ2-1	TRBD2	.	TGTGCCAGGGGACTAGCGGGGGGTAATGAGCAGTTCTTC	CARGLAGGNEQFF
TRBV19	17	TRBJ1-2	TRBD1	.	TGTGCCAGTAGTAGGTTCCTAGGGACAGACTCGACCTATGGCTACACCTTC	CASSRFLGTDSTYGYTF
TRBV12-5	15	TRBJ2-5	.	.	TGTGCTAGTGGTTTGGGGGGGCATGGAGAAGAGACCCAGTACTTC	CASGLGGHGEETQYF
TRBV18	15	TRBJ1-2	.	.	TGTGCCAGCTCATACGGCAGGGGAAGAAACTATGGCTACACCTTC	CASSYGRGRNYGYTF
TRBV7-8	14	TRBJ2-1	TRBD2	once	TGTGCCAGCAGCTGGGACTACTCCTACAATGAGCAGTTCTTC	CASSWDYSYNEQFF
TRBV29-1	12	TRBJ2-6	.	many	TGCAGCGTTGGCGTCCCGGCCAACGTCCTGACTTTC	CSVGVPANVLTF
TRBV6-6	14	TRBJ1-2	TRBD1	.	TGTGCCAGCAGTTCGACAGGGGAAAACTATGGCTACACCTTC	CASSSTGENYGYTF
TRBV29-1	13	TRBJ1-2	TRBD1	.	TGCAGCGTTCCGGACAGGGGATGGGATGGCTACACCTTC	CSVPDRGWDGYTF
TRBV12-5	12	TRBJ2-7	.	.	TGTGCTAGTGGTTTCGAGCCCTACGAGCAGTACTTC	CASGFEPYEQYF
TRBV18	14	TRBJ1-4	.	.	TGTGCCAGCTCACGAGACAGGCTTAATGAAAAACTGTTTTTT	CASSRDRLNEKLFF
TRBV7-9	16	TRBJ2-1	TRBD1	.	TGTGCCAGCAGCTCCGCCGGGACAGGGGGCATCTATGAGCAGTTCTTC	CASSSAGTGGIYEQFF
TRBV2	14	TRBJ2-3	.	once	TGTGCCAGCGGGGGGACGACTAACACAGATACGCAGTATTTT	CASGGTTNTDTQYF
TRBV19	13	TRBJ2-7	.	once	TGTGCCAGCTCGAACAGGGTAAGGAACGAGCAGTACTTC	CASSNRVRNEQYF
TRBV4-1	14	TRBJ1-2	TRBD1	once	TGCGCCAGCAGCCACCAACAGGGGGACTATGGCTACACCTTC	CASSHQQGDYGYTF
TRBV5-1	14	TRBJ2-5	TRBD2	.	TGCGCCAGCACGACTAGCGGGGGGGCAGAGACCCAGTACTTC	CASTTSGGAETQYF
TRBV6-5	14	TRBJ2-7	.	.	TGTGCCAGCAGGTCTTCAGGGGTCCTATACGAGCAGTACTTC	CASRSSGVLYEQYF
TRBV5-1	14	TRBJ2-7	.	.	TGCGCCAGCAGCTTGGCCGACAGTAGTTACGAGCAGTACTTC	CASSLADSSYEQYF
TRBV11-2	15	TRBJ2-7	TRBD2	.	TGTGCCAGCAGCTTGGGACTAGCGGGAGCCGGTGAGCAGTACTTC	CASSLGLAGAGEQYF
TRBV15	15	TRBJ2-5	TRBD1	.	TGTGCCACCAGCAGAGATACAGGGGGGCAAGAGACCCAGTACTTC	CATSRDTGGQETQYF
TRBV19	14	TRBJ1-5	.	once	TGTGCCAGTAATAGACAGGAGCGCAATCAGCCCCAGCATTTT	CASNRQERNQPQHF